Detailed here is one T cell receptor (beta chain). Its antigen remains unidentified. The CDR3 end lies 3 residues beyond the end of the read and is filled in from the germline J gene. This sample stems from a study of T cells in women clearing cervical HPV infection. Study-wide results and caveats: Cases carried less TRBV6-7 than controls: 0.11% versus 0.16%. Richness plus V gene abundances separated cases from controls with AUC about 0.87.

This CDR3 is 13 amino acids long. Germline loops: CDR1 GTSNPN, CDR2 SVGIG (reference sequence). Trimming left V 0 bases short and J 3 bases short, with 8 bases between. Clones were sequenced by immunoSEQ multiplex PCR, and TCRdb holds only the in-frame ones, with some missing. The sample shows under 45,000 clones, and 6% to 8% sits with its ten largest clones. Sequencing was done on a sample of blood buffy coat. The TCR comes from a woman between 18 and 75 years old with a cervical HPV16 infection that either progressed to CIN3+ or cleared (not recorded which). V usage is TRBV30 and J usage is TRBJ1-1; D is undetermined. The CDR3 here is CAWSVMRDTEAFF. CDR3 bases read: TGTGCCTGGAGTGTAATGAGGGACACTGAA.